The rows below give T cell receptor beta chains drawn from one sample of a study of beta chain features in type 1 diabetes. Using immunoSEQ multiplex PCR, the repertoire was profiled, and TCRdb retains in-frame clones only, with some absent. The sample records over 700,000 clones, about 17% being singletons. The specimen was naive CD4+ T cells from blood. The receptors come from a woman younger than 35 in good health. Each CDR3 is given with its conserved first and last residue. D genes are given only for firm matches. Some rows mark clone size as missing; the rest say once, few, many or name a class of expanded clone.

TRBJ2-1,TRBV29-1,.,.,CSVEDPYSYNEQFF,TGCAGCGTTGAAGATCCGTACTCCTACAATGAGCAGTTCTTC
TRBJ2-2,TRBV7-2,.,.,CASSFRLTLNTGELFF,TGTGCCAGCAGCTTCAGACTTACCCTGAACACCGGGGAGCTGTTTTTT
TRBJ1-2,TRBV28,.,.,CASSFPATGGYTF,TGTGCCAGCAGTTTCCCAGCAACGGGTGGCTACACCTTC
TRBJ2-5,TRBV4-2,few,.,CASSQVSRGETQYF,TGTGCCAGCAGCCAAGTGTCGAGAGGAGAGACCCAGTACTTC
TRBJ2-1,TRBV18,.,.,CASSPPNYNEQFF,TGTGCCAGCTCACCACCGAACTACAATGAGCAGTTCTTC
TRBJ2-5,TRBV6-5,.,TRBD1,CASSQGIRETQYF,TGTGCCAGCTCACAGGGGATTCGGGAGACCCAGTACTTC
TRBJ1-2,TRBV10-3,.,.,CAISDNTRGAPRSYTF,TGTGCCATCAGTGATAATACCCGGGGCGCCCCGAGGAGCTACACCTTC
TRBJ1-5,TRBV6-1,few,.,CASSGPGTVSNQPQHF,TGTGCCAGCAGTGGGCCCGGGACTGTTAGCAATCAGCCCCAGCATTTT
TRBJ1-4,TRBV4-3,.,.,CASSQGTGNSYEKLFF,TGCGCCAGCAGCCAAGGGACGGGAAACTCATATGAAAAACTGTTTTTT
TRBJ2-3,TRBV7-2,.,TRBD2,CASSFSGRGTDTQYF,TGTGCCAGCAGCTTTAGCGGGAGAGGGACAGATACGCAGTATTTT
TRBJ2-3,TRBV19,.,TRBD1,CASSSPGQGADTQYF,TGTGCCAGTAGTTCACCGGGACAGGGAGCAGATACGCAGTATTTT
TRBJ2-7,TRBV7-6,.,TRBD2,CASSPAGTRNHEQYF,TGTGCCAGCAGCCCTGCGGGGACTAGAAACCACGAGCAGTACTTC
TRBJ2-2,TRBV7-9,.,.,CASSLGTRTNTGELFF,TGTGCCAGCAGCTTAGGGACTCGGACGAACACCGGGGAGCTGTTTTTT
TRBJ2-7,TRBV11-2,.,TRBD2,CASSLAVGGSEQYF,TGTGCCAGCAGCTTGGCCGTGGGGGGGTCCGAGCAGTACTTC
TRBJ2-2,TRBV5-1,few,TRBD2,CASSGTSGSYGELFF,TGCGCCAGCAGCGGTACTAGCGGGAGCTACGGGGAGCTGTTTTTT
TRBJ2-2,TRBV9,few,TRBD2,CASSFRGAGVSNTGELFF,TGTGCCAGCAGCTTCCGAGGAGCGGGAGTATCGAACACCGGGGAGCTGTTTTTT
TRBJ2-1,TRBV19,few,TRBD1,CASSERQGFYNEQFF,TGTGCCAGTAGTGAGCGACAGGGCTTCTACAATGAGCAGTTCTTC
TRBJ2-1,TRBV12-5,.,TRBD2,CASGPGTSRYNEQFF,TGTGCTAGTGGTCCCGGGACTAGTCGGTACAATGAGCAGTTCTTC
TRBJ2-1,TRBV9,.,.,CASSPRGSRRGNEQFF,TGTGCCAGCAGCCCTCGGGGTAGCCGGCGCGGGAATGAGCAGTTCTTC
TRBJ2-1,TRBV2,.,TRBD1,CASSGGTGAYNEQFF,TGTGCCAGCAGTGGGGGGACAGGGGCATACAATGAGCAGTTCTTC
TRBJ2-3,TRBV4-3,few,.,CASSLEGHGGTDTQYF,TGCGCCAGCAGCCTGGAGGGCCATGGGGGCACAGATACGCAGTATTTT
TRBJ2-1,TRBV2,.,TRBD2,CASSPGRAILNEQFF,TGTGCCAGCAGCCCCGGGAGGGCCATTCTTAATGAGCAGTTCTTC
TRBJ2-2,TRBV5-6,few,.,CASSNVEILAAGVTGELFF,TGTGCCAGCAGCAATGTCGAAATCCTAGCGGCAGGGGTCACCGGGGAGCTGTTTTTT
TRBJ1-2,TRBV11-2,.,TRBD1,CASSRDSYYGYTF,TGTGCCAGCAGCAGGGACAGCTACTATGGCTACACCTTC
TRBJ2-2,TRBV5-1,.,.,CASSLDSGNGELFF,TGCGCCAGCAGCTTGGACTCGGGTAACGGGGAGCTGTTTTTT
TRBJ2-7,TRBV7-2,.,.,CASSFSRGSYEQYF,TGTGCCAGCAGCTTTTCCCGGGGGTCCTACGAGCAGTACTTC
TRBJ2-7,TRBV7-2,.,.,CASSQDRPYEQYF,TGTGCCAGCAGCCAAGACAGACCCTACGAGCAGTACTTC
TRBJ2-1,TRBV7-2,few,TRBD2,CATRLAGVNEQFF,TGTGCCACCCGACTAGCGGGAGTAAATGAGCAGTTCTTC
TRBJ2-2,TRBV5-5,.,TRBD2,CASSLGLAEDPNTGELFF,TGTGCCAGCAGCTTGGGACTAGCGGAGGATCCGAACACCGGGGAGCTGTTTTTT
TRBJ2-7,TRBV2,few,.,CASRDPGRSYEQYF,TGTGCCAGCAGAGATCCGGGACGGAGCTACGAGCAGTACTTC
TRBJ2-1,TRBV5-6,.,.,CASSLSYGSEQFF,TGTGCCAGCAGCTTGTCATACGGTAGTGAGCAGTTCTTC
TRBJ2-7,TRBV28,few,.,CASSFAGSYEQYF,TGTGCCAGCAGTTTTGCGGGGTCCTACGAGCAGTACTTC
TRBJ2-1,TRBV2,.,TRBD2,CASHPGTSDYNEQFF,TGTGCCAGCCACCCCGGGACTAGCGACTACAATGAGCAGTTCTTC
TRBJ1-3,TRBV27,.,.,CASVRNTIYF,TGTGCCAGCGTCCGAAACACCATATATTTT
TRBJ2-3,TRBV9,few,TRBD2,CASSARGGADTQYF,TGTGCCAGCAGCGCGCGGGGAGGGGCAGATACGCAGTATTTT
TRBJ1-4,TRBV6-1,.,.,CASSEGQSTNEKLFF,TGTGCCAGCAGTGAAGGACAGTCAACTAATGAAAAACTGTTTTTT
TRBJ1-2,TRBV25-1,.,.,CASSDGVRGYTF,TGTGCCAGCAGTGACGGGGTACGTGGCTACACCTTC
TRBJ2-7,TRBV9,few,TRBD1,CASSVEPGGGEQYF,TGTGCCAGCAGCGTAGAGCCAGGGGGCGGCGAGCAGTACTTC
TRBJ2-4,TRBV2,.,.,CASREGTAKNIQYF,TGTGCCAGCAGGGAAGGGACGGCCAAAAACATTCAGTACTTC
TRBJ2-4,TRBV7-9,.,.,CASSFVPQENIQYF,TGTGCCAGCAGCTTCGTCCCCCAGGAAAACATTCAGTACTTC
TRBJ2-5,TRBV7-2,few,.,CASSLVRGGETQYF,TGTGCCAGCAGCTTAGTGCGCGGAGGGGAGACCCAGTACTTC
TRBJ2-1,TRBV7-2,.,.,CASSLEAPAPRDEQFF,TGTGCCAGCAGCTTAGAGGCCCCAGCGCCCCGGGATGAGCAGTTCTTC
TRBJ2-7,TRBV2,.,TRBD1,CASSLSTGGYRYEQYF,TGTGCCAGCAGTCTAAGCACAGGGGGCTATAGATACGAGCAGTACTTC
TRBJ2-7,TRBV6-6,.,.,CASQNREINYEQYF,TGTGCCAGCCAAAACAGGGAGATAAACTACGAGCAGTACTTC
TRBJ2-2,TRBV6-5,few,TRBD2,CASNGLAGTGELFF,TGTGCCAGCAATGGACTAGCGGGAACCGGGGAGCTGTTTTTT
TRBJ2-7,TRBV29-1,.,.,CSVEEARGAEQYF,TGCAGCGTTGAAGAGGCCAGGGGAGCCGAGCAGTACTTC
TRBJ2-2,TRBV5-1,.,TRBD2,CASSVAGGINTGELFF,TGCGCCAGCAGCGTAGCGGGAGGGATAAACACCGGGGAGCTGTTTTTT
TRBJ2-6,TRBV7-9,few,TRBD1,CASSHWDRRKFSGANVLTF,TGTGCCAGCAGCCACTGGGACAGGAGAAAGTTCTCTGGGGCCAACGTCCTGACTTTC
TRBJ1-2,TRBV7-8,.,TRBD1,CASSPNRVGGNGYTF,TGTGCCAGCAGCCCAAACCGGGTAGGGGGCAATGGCTACACCTTC
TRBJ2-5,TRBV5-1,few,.,CASSPGGGTETQYF,TGCGCCAGCAGCCCGGGTGGGGGGACGGAGACCCAGTACTTC
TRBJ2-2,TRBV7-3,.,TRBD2,CASSAGEGTGELFF,TGTGCCAGCTCAGCGGGAGAGGGCACCGGGGAGCTGTTTTTT